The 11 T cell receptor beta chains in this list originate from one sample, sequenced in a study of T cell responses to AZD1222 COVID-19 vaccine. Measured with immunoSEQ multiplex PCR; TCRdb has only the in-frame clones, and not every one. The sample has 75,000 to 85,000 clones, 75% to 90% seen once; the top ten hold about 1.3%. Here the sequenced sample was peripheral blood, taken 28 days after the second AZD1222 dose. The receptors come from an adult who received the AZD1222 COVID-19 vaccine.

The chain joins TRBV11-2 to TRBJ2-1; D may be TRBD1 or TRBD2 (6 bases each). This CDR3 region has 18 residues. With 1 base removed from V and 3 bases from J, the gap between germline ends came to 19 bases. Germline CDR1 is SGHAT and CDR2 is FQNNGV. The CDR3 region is CASSLARGRGVRYNEQFF. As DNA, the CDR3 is TGTGCCAGCAGCTTAGCGCGCGGTAGGGGGGTCCGCTACAATGAGCAGTTCTTC.

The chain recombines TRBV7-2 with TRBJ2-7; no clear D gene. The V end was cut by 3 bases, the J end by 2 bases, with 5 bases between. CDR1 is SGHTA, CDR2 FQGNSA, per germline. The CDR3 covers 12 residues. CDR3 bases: TGTGCCAGCAGCTTCTCCACCTACGAGCAGTACTTC. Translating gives CASSFSTYEQYF.

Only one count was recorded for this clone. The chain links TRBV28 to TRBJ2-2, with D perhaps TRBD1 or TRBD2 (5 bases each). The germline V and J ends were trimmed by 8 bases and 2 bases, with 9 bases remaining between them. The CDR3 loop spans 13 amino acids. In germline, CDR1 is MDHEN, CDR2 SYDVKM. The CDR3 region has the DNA TGTGCCAGCGGGACCTTAAACACCGGGGAGCTGTTTTTT. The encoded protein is CASGTLNTGELFF.

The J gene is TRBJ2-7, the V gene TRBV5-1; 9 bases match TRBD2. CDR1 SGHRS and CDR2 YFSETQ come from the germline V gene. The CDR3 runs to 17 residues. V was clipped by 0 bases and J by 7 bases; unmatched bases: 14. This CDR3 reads CASSLATIAGASGEQYF. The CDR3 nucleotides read TGCGCCAGCAGCTTGGCTACAATAGCGGGGGCCTCGGGGGAGCAGTACTTC. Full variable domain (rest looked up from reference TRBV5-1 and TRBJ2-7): KAGVTQTPRYLIKTRGQQVTLSCSPISGHRSVSWYQQTPGQGLQFLFEYFSETQRNKGNFPGRFSGRQFSNSRSEMNVSTLELGDSALYLCASSLATIAGASGEQYFGPGTRLTVT.

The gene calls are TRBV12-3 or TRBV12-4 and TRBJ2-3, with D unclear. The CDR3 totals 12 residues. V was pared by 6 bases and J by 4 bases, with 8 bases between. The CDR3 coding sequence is TGTGCCAGCAGGGGGAACCCAGATACGCAGTATTTT. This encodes CASRGNPDTQYF.

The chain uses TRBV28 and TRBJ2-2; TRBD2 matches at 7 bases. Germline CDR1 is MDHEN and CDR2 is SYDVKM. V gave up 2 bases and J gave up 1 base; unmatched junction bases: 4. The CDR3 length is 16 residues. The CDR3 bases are TGTGCCAGCAGTTTAAAGGCGGGGGTGAACACCGGGGAGCTGTTTTTT. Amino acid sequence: CASSLKAGVNTGELFF.

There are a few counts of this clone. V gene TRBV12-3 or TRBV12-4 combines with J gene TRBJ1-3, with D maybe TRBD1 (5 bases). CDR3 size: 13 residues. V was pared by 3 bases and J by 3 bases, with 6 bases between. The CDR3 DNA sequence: TGTGCCAGCAGTTTGGGACTTGGAAACACCATATATTTT. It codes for CASSLGLGNTIYF.

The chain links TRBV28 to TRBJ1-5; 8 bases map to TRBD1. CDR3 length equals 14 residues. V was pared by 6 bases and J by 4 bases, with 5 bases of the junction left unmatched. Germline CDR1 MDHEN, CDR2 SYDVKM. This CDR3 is CASSLGTGNQPQHF. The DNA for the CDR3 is TGTGCCAGCAGCCTCGGGACAGGAAATCAGCCCCAGCATTTT.

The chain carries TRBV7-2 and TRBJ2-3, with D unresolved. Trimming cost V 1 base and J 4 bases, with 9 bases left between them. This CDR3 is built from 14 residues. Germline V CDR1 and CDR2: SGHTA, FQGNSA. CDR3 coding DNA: TGTGCCAGCAGCTTAGACCGTGAATCAGATACGCAGTATTTT. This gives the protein CASSLDRESDTQYF. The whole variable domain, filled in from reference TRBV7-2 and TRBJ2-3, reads GAGVSQSPSNKVTEKGKDVELRCDPISGHTALYWYRQSLGQGLEFLIYFQGNSAPDKSGLPSDRFSAERTGGSVSTLTIQRTQQEDSAVYLCASSLDRESDTQYFGPGTRLTVL.

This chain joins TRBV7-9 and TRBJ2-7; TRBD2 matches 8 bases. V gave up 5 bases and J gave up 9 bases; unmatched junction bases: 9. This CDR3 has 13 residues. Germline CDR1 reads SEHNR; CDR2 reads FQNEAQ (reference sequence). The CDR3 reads CASSPPGGVWQYF. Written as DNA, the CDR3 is TGTGCCAGCAGCCCGCCCGGGGGGGTGTGGCAGTACTTC.

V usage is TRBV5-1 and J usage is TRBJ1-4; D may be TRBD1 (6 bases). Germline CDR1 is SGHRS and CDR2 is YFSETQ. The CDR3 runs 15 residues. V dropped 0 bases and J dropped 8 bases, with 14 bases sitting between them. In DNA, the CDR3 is TGCGCCAGCAGCTTGGCCGCGAGGGGGGGCGAAAAACTGTTTTTT. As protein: CASSLAARGGEKLFF.